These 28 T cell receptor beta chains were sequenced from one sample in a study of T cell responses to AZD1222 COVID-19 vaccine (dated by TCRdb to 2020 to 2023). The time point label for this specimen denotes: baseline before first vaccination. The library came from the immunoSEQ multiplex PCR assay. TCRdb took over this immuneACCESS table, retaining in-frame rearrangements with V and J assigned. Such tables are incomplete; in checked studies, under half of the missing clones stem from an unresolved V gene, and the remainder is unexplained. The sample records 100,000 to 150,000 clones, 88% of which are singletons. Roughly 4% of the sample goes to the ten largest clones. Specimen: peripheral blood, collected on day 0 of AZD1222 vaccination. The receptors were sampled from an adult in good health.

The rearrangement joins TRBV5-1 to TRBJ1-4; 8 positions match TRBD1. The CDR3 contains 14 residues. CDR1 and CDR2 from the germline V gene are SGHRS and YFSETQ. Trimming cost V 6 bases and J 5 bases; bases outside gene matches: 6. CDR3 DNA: TGCGCCAGCACCACCCAGGGGGCGAATGAAAAACTGTTTTTT. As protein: CASTTQGANEKLFF.

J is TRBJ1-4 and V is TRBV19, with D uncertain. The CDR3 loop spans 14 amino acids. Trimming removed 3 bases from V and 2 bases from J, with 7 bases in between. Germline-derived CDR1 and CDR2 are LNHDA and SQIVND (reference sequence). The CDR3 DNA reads TGTGCCAGTAGTATGAGCCTGACTAATGAAAAACTGTTTTTT. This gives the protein CASSMSLTNEKLFF.

The CDR3 loop reads CASSNTPDRGEQYF. The CDR3 nucleotides are TGTGCCAGCAGCAATACTCCCGACAGAGGGGAGCAGTACTTC. The gene calls are TRBV7-9 and TRBJ2-7; D may correspond to TRBD1 or TRBD2 (5 bases each). Germline V gene lookup returns CDR1 SEHNR and CDR2 FQNEAQ (reference sequence). Trimming stripped 5 bases from V and 7 bases from J, with 18 bases between. The CDR3 extends over 14 amino acids.

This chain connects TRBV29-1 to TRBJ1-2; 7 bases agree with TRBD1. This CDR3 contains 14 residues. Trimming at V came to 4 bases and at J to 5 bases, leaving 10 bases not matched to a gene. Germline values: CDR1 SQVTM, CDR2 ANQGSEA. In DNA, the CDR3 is TGCAGCGTTGTCTCCCCGGGACAGATATATGGCTACACCTTC. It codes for CSVVSPGQIYGYTF.

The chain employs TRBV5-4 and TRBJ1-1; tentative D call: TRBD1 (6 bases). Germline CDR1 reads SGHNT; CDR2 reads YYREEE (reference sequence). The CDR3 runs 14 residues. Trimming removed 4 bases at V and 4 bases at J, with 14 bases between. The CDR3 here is CASSLRAGATEAFF. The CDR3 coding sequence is TGTGCCAGCAGCCTACGAGCAGGGGCCACTGAAGCTTTCTTT.

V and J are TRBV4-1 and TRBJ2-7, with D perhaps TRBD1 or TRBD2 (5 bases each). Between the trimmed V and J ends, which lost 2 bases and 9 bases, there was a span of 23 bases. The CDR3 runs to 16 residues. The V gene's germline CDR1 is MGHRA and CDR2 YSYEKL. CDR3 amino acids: CASSQQAGTALKVQYF. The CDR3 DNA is TGCGCCAGCAGCCAACAGGCCGGGACGGCTCTCAAGGTGCAGTACTTC.

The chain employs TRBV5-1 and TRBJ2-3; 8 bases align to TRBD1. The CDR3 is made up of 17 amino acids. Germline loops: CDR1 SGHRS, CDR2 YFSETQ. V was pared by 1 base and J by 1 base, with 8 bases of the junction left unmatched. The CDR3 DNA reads TGCGCCAGCAGCTTGCCCTTACAGGGGGTGGGCACAGATACGCAGTATTTT. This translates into CASSLPLQGVGTDTQYF.

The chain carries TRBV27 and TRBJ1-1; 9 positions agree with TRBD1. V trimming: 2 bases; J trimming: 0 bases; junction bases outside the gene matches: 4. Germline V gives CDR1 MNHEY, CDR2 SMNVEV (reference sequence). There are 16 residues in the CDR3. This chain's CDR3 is CASSLGTGFLNTEAFF. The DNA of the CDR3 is TGTGCCAGCAGTTTAGGGACAGGGTTTCTGAACACTGAAGCTTTCTTT.

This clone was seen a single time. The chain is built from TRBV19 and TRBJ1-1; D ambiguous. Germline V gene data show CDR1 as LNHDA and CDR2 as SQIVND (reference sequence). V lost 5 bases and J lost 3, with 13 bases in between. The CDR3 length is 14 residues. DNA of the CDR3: TGTGCCAGTAGTTACATAGCAAGCGACACTGAAGCTTTCTTT. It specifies CASSYIASDTEAFF.

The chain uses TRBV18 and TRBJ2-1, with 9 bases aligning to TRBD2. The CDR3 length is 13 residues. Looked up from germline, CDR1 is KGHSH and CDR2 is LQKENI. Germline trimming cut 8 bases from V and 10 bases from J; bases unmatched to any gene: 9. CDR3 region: CASLLAGADEQFF. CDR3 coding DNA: TGTGCCAGCCTGTTAGCGGGAGCGGACGAGCAGTTCTTC. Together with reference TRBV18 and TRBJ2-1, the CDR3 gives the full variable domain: NAGVMQNPRHLVRRRGQEARLRCSPMKGHSHVYWYRQLPEEGLKFMVYLQKENIIDESGMPKERFSAEFPKEGPSILRIQQVVRGDSAAYFCASLLAGADEQFFGPGTRLTVL.

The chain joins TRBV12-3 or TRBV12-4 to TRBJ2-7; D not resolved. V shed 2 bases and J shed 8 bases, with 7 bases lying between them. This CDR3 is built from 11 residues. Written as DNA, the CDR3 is TGTGCCAGCAGTTTAACCCCGCAGCAGTACTTC. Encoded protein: CASSLTPQQYF.

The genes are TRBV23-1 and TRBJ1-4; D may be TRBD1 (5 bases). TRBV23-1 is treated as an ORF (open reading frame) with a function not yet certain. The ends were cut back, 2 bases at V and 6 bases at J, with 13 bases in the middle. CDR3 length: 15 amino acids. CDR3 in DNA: TGCGCCAGCAGTCAACCGACAGTCAGGGATGAAAAACTGTTTTTT. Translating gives CASSQPTVRDEKLFF.

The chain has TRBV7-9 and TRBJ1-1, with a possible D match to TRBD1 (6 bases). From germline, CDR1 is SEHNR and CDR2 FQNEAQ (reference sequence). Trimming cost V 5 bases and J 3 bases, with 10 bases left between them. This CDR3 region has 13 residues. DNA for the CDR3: TGTGCCAGCAGCGCTCCAGGGGACACTGAAGCTTTCTTT. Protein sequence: CASSAPGDTEAFF.

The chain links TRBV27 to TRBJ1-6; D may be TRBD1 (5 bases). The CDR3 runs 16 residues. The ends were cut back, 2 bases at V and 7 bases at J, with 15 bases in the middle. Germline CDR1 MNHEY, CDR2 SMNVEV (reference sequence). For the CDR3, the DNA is TGTGCCAGCAGTTTAGCCCTACGGGGACGAAATTCACCCCTCCACTTT. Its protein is CASSLALRGRNSPLHF.

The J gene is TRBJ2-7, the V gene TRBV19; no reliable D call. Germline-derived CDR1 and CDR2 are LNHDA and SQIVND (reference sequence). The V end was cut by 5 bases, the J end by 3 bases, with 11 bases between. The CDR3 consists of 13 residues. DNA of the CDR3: TGTGCCAGTAGTCGTCAGGAAGTCTACGAGCAGTACTTC. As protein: CASSRQEVYEQYF.

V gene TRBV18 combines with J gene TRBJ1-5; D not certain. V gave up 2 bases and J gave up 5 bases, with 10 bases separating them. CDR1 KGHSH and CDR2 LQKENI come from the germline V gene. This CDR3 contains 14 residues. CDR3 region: CASSPGGSDQPQHF. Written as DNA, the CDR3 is TGTGCCAGCTCACCAGGAGGGAGTGATCAGCCCCAGCATTTT.

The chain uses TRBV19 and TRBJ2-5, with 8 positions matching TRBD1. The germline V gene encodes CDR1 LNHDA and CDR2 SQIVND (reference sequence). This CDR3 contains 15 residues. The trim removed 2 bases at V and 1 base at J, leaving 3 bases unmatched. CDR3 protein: CASSIQGAAQETQYF. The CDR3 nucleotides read TGTGCCAGTAGTATACAGGGGGCCGCCCAAGAGACCCAGTACTTC.

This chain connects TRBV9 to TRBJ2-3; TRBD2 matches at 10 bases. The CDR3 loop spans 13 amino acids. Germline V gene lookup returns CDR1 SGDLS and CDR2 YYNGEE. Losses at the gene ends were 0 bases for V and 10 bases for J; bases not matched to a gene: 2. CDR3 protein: CASSVGLAGAQYF. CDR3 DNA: TGTGCCAGCAGCGTAGGTCTAGCGGGGGCGCAGTATTTT.

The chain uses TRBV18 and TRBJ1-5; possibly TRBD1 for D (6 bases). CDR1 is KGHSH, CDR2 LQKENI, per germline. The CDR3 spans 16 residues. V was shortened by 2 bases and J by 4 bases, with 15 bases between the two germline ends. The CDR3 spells CASSPSGRGANQPQHF. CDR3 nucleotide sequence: TGTGCCAGCTCACCATCCGGCAGGGGCGCAAATCAGCCCCAGCATTTT.

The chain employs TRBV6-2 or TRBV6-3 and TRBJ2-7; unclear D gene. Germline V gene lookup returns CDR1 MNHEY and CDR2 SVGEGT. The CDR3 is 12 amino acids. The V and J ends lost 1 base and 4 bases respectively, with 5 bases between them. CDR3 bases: TGTGCCAGCAGTTACTACGGGTACGAGCAGTACTTC. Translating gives CASSYYGYEQYF.

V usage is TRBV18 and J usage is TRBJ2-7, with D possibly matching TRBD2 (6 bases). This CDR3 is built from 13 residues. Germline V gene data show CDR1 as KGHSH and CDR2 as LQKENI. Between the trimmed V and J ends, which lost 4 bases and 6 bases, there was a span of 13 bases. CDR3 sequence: CASSLYGGGEQYF. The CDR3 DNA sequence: TGTGCCAGCTCACTCTATGGGGGAGGCGAGCAGTACTTC.

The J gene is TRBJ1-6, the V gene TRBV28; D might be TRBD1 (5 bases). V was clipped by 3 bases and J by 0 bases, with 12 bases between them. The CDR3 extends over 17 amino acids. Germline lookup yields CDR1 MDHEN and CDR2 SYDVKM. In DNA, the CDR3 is TGTGCCAGCAGTTTCACACGGGGGGGCTCCTATAATTCACCCCTCCACTTT. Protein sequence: CASSFTRGGSYNSPLHF.

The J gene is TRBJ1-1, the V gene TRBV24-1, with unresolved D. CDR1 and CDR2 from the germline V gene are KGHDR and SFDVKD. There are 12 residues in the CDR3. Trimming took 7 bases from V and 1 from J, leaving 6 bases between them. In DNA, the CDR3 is TGTGCCACCAGAGACAAGAACACTGAAGCTTTCTTT. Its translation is CATRDKNTEAFF.

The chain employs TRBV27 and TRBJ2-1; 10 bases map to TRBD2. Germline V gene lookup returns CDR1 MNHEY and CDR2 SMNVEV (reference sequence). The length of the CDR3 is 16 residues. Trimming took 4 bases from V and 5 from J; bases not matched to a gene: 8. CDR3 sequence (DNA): TGTGCCAGCAGTTCCCCTAGCGGGAGAGCGAACAATGAGCAGTTCTTC. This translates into CASSSPSGRANNEQFF.

The CDR3 reads CASSQDTEGRQLEQFF. The CDR3 nucleotides read TGCGCCAGCAGCCAAGATACGGAGGGACGCCAGCTTGAGCAGTTCTTC. The chain employs TRBV4-3 and TRBJ2-1, with D tentatively TRBD2 (6 bases). The V and J ends lost 0 bases and 9 bases respectively, with 18 bases between them. The germline V gene has CDR1 LGHNA and CDR2 YSLEER. The CDR3 is 16 residues long.

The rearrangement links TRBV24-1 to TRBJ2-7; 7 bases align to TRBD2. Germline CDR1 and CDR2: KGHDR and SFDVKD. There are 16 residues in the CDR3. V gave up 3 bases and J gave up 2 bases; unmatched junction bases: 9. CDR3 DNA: TGTGCCACCAGTGATCCCCCCGGGAGGTCCCCCTACGAGCAGTACTTC. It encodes CATSDPPGRSPYEQYF.

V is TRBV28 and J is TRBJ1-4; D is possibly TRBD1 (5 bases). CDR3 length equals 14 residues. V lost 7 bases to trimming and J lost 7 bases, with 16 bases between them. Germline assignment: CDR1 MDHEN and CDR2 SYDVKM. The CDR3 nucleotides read TGTGCCAGCAACTTGGGGGGGAAAATTGAAAAACTGTTTTTT. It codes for CASNLGGKIEKLFF.

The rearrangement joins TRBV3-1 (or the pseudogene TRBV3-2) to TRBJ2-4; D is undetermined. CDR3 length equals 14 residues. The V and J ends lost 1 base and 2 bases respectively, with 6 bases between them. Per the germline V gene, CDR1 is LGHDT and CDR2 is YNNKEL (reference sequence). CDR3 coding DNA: TGTGCCAGCAGCCAAGGTGTTACCAAAAACATTCAGTACTTC. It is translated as CASSQGVTKNIQYF.